These T cell receptor beta chains were read from a single sample in a study of PD-1 blockade in classical Hodgkin lymphoma. Sequencing used immunoSEQ multiplex PCR; TCRdb keeps in-frame clones, though not all of them. The table lists 20,000 to 25,000 clones, 85% to 95% of them singletons, with 0.4% to 0.5% in the top ten. The sample was CD4+ T cells from blood. Receptors were obtained from a human donor with classical Hodgkin lymphoma. The CDR3 runs from the conserved cysteine through the conserved F or W. The D gene is left open where the match is weak. Not all rows give a size; the values are once, few, many and, for expanded clones, a class.

j_gene: TRBJ1-6; v_gene: TRBV30; abundance: .; d_gene: .; CDR3aa: CAWSRGSSYNSPLHF; CDR3nt: TGTGCCTGGAGTAGGGGGAGCTCCTATAATTCACCCCTCCACTTT
j_gene: TRBJ1-2; v_gene: TRBV29-1; abundance: .; d_gene: TRBD1; CDR3aa: CSVPTGPNYGYTF; CDR3nt: TGCAGCGTCCCGACAGGGCCTAACTATGGCTACACCTTC
j_gene: TRBJ2-7; v_gene: TRBV6-1; abundance: .; d_gene: TRBD2; CDR3aa: CASRPAGAAYEQYF; CDR3nt: TGTGCCAGCAGGCCAGCGGGGGCCGCCTACGAGCAGTACTTC
j_gene: TRBJ2-6; v_gene: TRBV5-1; abundance: .; d_gene: .; CDR3aa: CASSLISLAAGANVLTF; CDR3nt: TGCGCCAGCAGCTTGATCTCCCTGGCCGCTGGGGCCAACGTCCTGACTTTC
j_gene: TRBJ2-5; v_gene: TRBV7-2; abundance: .; d_gene: .; CDR3aa: CASSLISGAYSFPETQYF; CDR3nt: TGTGCCAGCAGCTTAATATCGGGGGCGTACAGCTTTCCAGAGACCCAGTACTTC
j_gene: TRBJ1-2; v_gene: TRBV18; abundance: .; d_gene: TRBD1; CDR3aa: CASSSQGASHGYTF; CDR3nt: TGTGCCAGCTCATCACAGGGGGCGAGCCATGGCTACACCTTC
j_gene: TRBJ2-1; v_gene: TRBV29-1; abundance: .; d_gene: .; CDR3aa: CSVVRGLSYNEQFF; CDR3nt: TGCAGCGTAGTCCGGGGCCTTTCCTACAATGAGCAGTTCTTC
j_gene: TRBJ1-4; v_gene: TRBV4-1; abundance: .; d_gene: .; CDR3aa: CASSQVGQGNEKLFF; CDR3nt: TGCGCCAGCAGCCAAGTAGGGCAGGGTAATGAAAAACTGTTTTTT
j_gene: TRBJ1-2; v_gene: TRBV6-6; abundance: few; d_gene: .; CDR3aa: CASSQGTYGYTF; CDR3nt: TGTGCCAGCAGTCAAGGGACCTATGGCTACACCTTC
j_gene: TRBJ2-3; v_gene: TRBV19; abundance: .; d_gene: .; CDR3aa: CASSNPSTQYF; CDR3nt: TGTGCCAGTAGTAATCCTAGTACGCAGTATTTT
j_gene: TRBJ2-2; v_gene: TRBV5-1; abundance: .; d_gene: .; CDR3aa: CASIAEPNTGELFF; CDR3nt: TGCGCCAGCATTGCGGAGCCGAACACCGGGGAGCTGTTTTTT
j_gene: TRBJ2-3; v_gene: TRBV9; abundance: .; d_gene: .; CDR3aa: CASSVASTDTQYF; CDR3nt: TGTGCTAGCAGCGTAGCGAGCACAGATACGCAGTATTTT
j_gene: TRBJ1-5; v_gene: TRBV12-5; abundance: few; d_gene: .; CDR3aa: CASGPGQISNQPQHF; CDR3nt: TGTGCTAGTGGGCCCGGACAGATTAGCAATCAGCCCCAGCATTTT
j_gene: TRBJ2-7; v_gene: TRBV2; abundance: .; d_gene: TRBD2; CDR3aa: CASSVLAGSLGAEQYF; CDR3nt: TGTGCCAGCAGTGTTTTAGCGGGGAGCCTAGGGGCCGAGCAGTACTTC
j_gene: TRBJ2-7; v_gene: TRBV5-1; abundance: .; d_gene: TRBD1; CDR3aa: CASSLRRDRGLEQYF; CDR3nt: TGCGCCAGCAGCTTAAGAAGGGACAGGGGCCTCGAGCAGTACTTC
j_gene: TRBJ2-2; v_gene: TRBV5-1; abundance: .; d_gene: .; CDR3aa: CASSNNLENTGELFF; CDR3nt: TGCGCCAGCAGCAACAATCTGGAGAACACCGGGGAGCTGTTTTTT
j_gene: TRBJ1-4; v_gene: TRBV6-6; abundance: .; d_gene: .; CDR3aa: CASSYSMAGLNEKLFF; CDR3nt: TGTGCCAGCAGTTACTCGATGGCCGGGCTTAATGAAAAACTGTTTTTT
j_gene: TRBJ1-1; v_gene: TRBV10-3; abundance: .; d_gene: .; CDR3aa: CAITPLGGITEAFF; CDR3nt: TGTGCCATCACCCCCCTCGGCGGAATCACTGAAGCTTTCTTT
j_gene: TRBJ2-5; v_gene: TRBV11-1; abundance: .; d_gene: .; CDR3aa: CASSPPDRSDQYF; CDR3nt: TGTGCCAGCAGCCCTCCTGATCGTTCGGACCAGTACTTC
j_gene: TRBJ1-1; v_gene: TRBV18; abundance: .; d_gene: .; CDR3aa: CASSPAGNTEAFF; CDR3nt: TGTGCCAGCTCACCAGCAGGTAACACTGAAGCTTTCTTT
j_gene: TRBJ2-7; v_gene: TRBV27; abundance: .; d_gene: .; CDR3aa: CASRPAQRIPYEQYF; CDR3nt: TGTGCCAGCAGACCGGCACAGAGAATTCCCTACGAGCAGTACTTC
j_gene: TRBJ2-1; v_gene: TRBV5-1; abundance: few; d_gene: TRBD2; CDR3aa: CASSLGIAGVGEQFF; CDR3nt: TGCGCCAGCAGCTTGGGGATAGCGGGAGTTGGTGAGCAGTTCTTC
j_gene: TRBJ2-2; v_gene: TRBV11-3; abundance: .; d_gene: .; CDR3aa: CASSPGAGSGELFF; CDR3nt: TGTGCCAGCAGTCCGGGGGCGGGTTCCGGGGAGCTGTTTTTT
j_gene: TRBJ1-1; v_gene: TRBV28; abundance: .; d_gene: TRBD1; CDR3aa: CASSLQEQGDTEAFF; CDR3nt: TGTGCCAGCAGTTTACAGGAGCAGGGGGACACTGAAGCTTTCTTT
j_gene: TRBJ2-7; v_gene: TRBV5-1; abundance: .; d_gene: TRBD1; CDR3aa: CASSADRGLAYEQYF; CDR3nt: TGCGCCAGCAGCGCGGACAGGGGGCTGGCCTACGAGCAGTACTTC
j_gene: TRBJ2-7; v_gene: TRBV5-5; abundance: .; d_gene: .; CDR3aa: CASSLTGEAYEQYF; CDR3nt: TGTGCCAGCAGCTTAACGGGTGAAGCCTACGAGCAGTACTTC
j_gene: TRBJ1-1; v_gene: TRBV11-3; abundance: .; d_gene: .; CDR3aa: CASSPLGVSEAFF; CDR3nt: TGTGCCAGCAGCCCGTTGGGGGTTTCTGAAGCTTTCTTT
j_gene: TRBJ2-7; v_gene: TRBV5-1; abundance: .; d_gene: TRBD1; CDR3aa: CASSRGQGAYEQYF; CDR3nt: TGCGCCAGCAGCCGAGGACAGGGGGCATACGAGCAGTACTTC
j_gene: TRBJ2-3; v_gene: TRBV6-1; abundance: .; d_gene: .; CDR3aa: CASGTPLTDTQYF; CDR3nt: TGTGCCAGCGGGACACCTCTCACAGATACGCAGTATTTT
j_gene: TRBJ1-1; v_gene: TRBV6-5; abundance: .; d_gene: .; CDR3aa: CASSYPGGEAFF; CDR3nt: TGTGCCAGCAGTTACCCCGGAGGTGAAGCTTTCTTT